This record concerns one T cell receptor (beta chain) sequence. In the authors' methods: Estimates of nucleated cell counts were drawn from the amplification of reference gene primers. The repertoire was sequenced with immunoSEQ multiplex PCR; TCRdb's copy has only in-frame clones and lacks some. D and trimming come from the DNA, and the V and J calls and clone size come from that table. The sample has some 250,000 clones; 88% are singletons. This sample is drawn from a study of blood T cell repertoires in COVID-19. Study details: The United States, Italy and Spain provided the acute and convalescent COVID-19 samples. PBMCs, B-cell-depleted T cells, or T cells provided the cDNA or gDNA that made up the material.

The sequence was collected from a woman between 35 and 50 years old who had recovered from COVID-19. The sample taken for sequencing was peripheral blood.

CDR3 residues: CASSPRRLSSYEQYF. Written as DNA, the CDR3 is TGTGCCAGCAGCCCTAGGCGGCTCAGCTCCTACGAGCAGTACTTC. This sequence joins TRBV11-3 and TRBJ2-7; D is undetermined. V was shortened by 5 bases and J by 0 bases, with 14 bases between the two germline ends. Germline assignment: CDR1 SGHNT and CDR2 YENEEA. CDR3 length equals 15 residues.